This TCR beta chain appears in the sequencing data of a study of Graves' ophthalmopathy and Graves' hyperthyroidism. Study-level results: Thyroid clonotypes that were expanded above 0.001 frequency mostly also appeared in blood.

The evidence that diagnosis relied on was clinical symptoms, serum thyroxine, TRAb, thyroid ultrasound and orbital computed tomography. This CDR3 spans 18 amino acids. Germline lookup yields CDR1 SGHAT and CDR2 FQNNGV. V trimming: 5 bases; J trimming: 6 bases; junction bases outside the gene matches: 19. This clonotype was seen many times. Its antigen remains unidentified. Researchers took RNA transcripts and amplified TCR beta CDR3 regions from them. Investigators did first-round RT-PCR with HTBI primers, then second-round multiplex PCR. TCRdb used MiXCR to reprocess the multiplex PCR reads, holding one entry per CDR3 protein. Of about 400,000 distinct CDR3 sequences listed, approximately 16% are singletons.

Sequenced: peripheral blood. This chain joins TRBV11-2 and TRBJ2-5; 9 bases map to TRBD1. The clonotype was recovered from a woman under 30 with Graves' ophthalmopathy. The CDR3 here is CASSHRLSGTGWIKTQYF. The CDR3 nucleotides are TGTGCCAGCAGCCATCGCCTCTCTGGGACAGGGTGGATAAAGACCCAGTACTTC.